This TCR beta chain originates from a study of T cells expressing NK-cell markers. One entry per CDR3 protein, without DNA, is what TCRdb gives after re-calling the 5' RACE reads. In all, the sample yields a few hundred thousand distinct CDR3 sequences. The CDR3 sequence is 13 residues long. In germline, CDR1 is WSHSY, CDR2 SAAADI. The source of this sequence is a woman in her fifties or sixties in good health. The chain combines TRBV10-2 with TRBJ1-3. Sequencing used blood T cells: a sorted CD56 or NKG2C T cell subset, CD4+ or CD8+ T cells, or bulk PBMC T cells (not recorded which). CDR3 in amino acids: CASKDGPGNTIYF.